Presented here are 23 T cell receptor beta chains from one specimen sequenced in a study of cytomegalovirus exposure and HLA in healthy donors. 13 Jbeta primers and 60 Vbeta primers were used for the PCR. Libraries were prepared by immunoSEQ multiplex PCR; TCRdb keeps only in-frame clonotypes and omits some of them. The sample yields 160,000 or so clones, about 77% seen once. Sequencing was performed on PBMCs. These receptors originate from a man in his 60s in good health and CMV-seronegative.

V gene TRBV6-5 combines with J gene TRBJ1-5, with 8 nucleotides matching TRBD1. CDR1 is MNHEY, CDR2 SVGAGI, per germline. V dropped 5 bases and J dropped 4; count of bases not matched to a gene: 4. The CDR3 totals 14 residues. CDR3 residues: CASSRTGTNQPQHF. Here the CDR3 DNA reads TGTGCCAGCAGTCGGACAGGGACGAATCAGCCCCAGCATTTT.

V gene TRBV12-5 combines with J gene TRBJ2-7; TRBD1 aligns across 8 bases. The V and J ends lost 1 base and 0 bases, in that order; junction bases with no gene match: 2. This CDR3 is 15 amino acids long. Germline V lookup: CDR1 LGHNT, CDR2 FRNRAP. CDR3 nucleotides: TGTGCTAGTGGTTTGGGGACAGGGATCTCCTACGAGCAGTACTTC. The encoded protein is CASGLGTGISYEQYF.

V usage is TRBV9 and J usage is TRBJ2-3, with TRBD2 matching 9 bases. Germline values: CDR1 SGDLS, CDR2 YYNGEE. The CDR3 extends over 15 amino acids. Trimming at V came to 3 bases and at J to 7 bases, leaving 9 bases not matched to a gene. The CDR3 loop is CASSASAGGPNTQYF. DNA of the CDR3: TGTGCCAGCAGCGCCTCCGCGGGAGGGCCTAATACGCAGTATTTT.

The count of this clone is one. CDR3 protein: CASSLGQPSNEKLFF. The CDR3 DNA reads TGTGCCAGTAGCCTCGGACAGCCTTCTAATGAAAAACTGTTTTTT. The chain carries TRBV19 and TRBJ1-4; the D gene is possibly TRBD1 (6 bases). Germline assignment: CDR1 LNHDA and CDR2 SQIVND (reference sequence). Trimming removed 6 bases at V and 3 bases at J, with 14 bases between. The CDR3 length is 15 residues.

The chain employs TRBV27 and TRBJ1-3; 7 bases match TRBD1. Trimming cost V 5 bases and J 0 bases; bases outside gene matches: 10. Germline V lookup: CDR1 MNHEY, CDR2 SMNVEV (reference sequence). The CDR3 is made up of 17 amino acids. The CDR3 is CASSLKPPGGSGNTIYF. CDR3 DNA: TGTGCCAGCAGTCTTAAACCTCCAGGGGGCTCTGGAAACACCATATATTTT.

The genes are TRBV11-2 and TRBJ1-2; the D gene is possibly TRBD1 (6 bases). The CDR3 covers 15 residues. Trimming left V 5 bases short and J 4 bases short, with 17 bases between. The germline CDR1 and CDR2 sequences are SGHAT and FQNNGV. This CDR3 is CASSTDSNFPYGYTF. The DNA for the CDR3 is TGTGCCAGCAGCACGGACAGTAACTTTCCCTATGGCTACACCTTC.

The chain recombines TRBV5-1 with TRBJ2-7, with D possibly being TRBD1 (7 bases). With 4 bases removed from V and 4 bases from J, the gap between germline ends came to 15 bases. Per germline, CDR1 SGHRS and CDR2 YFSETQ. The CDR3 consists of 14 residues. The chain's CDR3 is CASSPGDSRYEQYF. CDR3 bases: TGCGCCAGCAGCCCGGGGGACAGCCGGTACGAGCAGTACTTC.

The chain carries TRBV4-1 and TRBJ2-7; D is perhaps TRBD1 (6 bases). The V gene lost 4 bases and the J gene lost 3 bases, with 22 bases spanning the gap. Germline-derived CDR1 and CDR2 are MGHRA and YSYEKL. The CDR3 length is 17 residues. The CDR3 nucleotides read TGCGCCAGCAGCCCTCGAAGTGGGGGCGAGGGAATCTACGAGCAGTACTTC. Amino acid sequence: CASSPRSGGEGIYEQYF.

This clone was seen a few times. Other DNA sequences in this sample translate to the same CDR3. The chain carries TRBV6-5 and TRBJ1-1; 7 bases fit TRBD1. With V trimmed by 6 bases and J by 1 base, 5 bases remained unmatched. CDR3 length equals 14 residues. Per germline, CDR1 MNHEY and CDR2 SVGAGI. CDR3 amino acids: CASRRDRENTEAFF. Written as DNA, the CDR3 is TGTGCCAGCAGAAGGGACAGAGAGAACACTGAAGCTTTCTTT.

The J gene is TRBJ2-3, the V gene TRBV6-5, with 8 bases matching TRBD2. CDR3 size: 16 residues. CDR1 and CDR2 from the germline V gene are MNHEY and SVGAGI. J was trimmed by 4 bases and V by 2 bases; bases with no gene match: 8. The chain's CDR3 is CASSYGLRGAPDTQYF. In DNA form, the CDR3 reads TGTGCCAGCAGTTACGGTTTGCGGGGGGCCCCAGATACGCAGTATTTT.

As DNA, the CDR3 is TGCGCCAGCAGCCAAGATGTGGGGGGGCCCATCAATCAGCCCCAGCATTTT. Translating gives CASSQDVGGPINQPQHF. This chain connects TRBV4-1 to TRBJ1-5, with TRBD1 as a possible D gene (6 bases). The V end lost 0 bases, the J end lost 3 bases, and 15 bases lay between the germline ends. In germline, CDR1 is MGHRA, CDR2 YSYEKL. CDR3 size: 17 residues.

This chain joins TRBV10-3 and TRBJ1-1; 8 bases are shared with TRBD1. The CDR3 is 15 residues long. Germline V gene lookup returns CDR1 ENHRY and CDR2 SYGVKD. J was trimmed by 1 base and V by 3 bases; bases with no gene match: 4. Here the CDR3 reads CAISDQGAQNTEAFF. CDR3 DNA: TGTGCCATCAGTGACCAGGGGGCGCAGAACACTGAAGCTTTCTTT.

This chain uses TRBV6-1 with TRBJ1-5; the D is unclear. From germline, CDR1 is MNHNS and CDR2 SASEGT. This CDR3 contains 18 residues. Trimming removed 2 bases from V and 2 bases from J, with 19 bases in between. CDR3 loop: CASSERPASWGGNQPQHF. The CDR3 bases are TGTGCCAGCAGTGAACGTCCGGCGAGTTGGGGAGGCAATCAGCCCCAGCATTTT.

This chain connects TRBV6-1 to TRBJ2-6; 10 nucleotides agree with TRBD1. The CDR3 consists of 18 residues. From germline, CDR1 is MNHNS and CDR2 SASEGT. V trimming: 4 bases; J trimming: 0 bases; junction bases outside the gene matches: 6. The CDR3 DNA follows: TGTGCCAGCAGTGGTCGACAGGGGGCGAGCTCTGGGGCCAACGTCCTGACTTTC. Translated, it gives CASSGRQGASSGANVLTF.

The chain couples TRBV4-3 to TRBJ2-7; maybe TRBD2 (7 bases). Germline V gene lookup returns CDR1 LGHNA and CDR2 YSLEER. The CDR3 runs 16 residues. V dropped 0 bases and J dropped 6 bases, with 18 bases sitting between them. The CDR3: CASSQDLADSDPEQYF. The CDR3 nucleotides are TGCGCCAGCAGCCAAGATCTAGCGGACAGTGACCCCGAGCAGTACTTC.

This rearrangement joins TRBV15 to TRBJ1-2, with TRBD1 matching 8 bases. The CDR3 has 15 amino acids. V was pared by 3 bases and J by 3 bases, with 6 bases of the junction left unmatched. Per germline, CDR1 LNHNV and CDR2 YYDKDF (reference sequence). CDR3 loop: CATSRDRDQDYGYTF. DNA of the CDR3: TGTGCCACCAGCAGGGACAGGGATCAAGACTATGGCTACACCTTC.

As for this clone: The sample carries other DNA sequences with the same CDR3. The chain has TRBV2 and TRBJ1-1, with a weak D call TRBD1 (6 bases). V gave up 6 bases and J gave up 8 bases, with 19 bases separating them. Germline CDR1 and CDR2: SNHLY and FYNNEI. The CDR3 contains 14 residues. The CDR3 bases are TGTGCCAGCAGCCTCTACGAAGGGACACAGGAAGCTTTCTTT. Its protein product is CASSLYEGTQEAFF.

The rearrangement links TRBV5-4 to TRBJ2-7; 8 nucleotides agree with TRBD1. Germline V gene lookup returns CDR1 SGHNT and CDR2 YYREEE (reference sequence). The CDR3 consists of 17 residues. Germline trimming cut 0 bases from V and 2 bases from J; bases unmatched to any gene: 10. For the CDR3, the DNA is TGTGCCAGCAGCTTGGATATCGGACAGGGAACGCCCTACGAGCAGTACTTC. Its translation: CASSLDIGQGTPYEQYF.

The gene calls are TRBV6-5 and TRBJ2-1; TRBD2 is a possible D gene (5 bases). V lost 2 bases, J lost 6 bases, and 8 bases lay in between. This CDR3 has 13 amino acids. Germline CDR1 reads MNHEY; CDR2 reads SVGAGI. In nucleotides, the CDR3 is TGTGCCAGCAGTTACCTTACTAGCAATGAGCAGTTCTTC. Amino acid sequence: CASSYLTSNEQFF.

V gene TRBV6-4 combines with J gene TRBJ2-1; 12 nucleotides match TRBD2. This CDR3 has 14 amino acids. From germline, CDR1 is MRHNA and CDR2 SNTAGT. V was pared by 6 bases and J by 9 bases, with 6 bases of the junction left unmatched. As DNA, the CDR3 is TGTGCCAGCAGCCTAGCGGGGGGGCAAGGTGAGCAGTTCTTC. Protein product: CASSLAGGQGEQFF.

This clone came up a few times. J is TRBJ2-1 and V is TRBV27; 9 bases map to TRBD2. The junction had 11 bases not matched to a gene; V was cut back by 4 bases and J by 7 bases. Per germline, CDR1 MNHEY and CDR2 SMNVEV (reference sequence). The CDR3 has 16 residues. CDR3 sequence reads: CASSSPIAGVRNEQFF. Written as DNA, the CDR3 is TGTGCCAGCAGTTCCCCCATAGCGGGAGTACGGAATGAGCAGTTCTTC.

The DNA of the CDR3 is TGTGCCAGTAATCCTCCTGGGGGGGGAAAGAACACTGAAGCTTTCTTT. It translates to CASNPPGGGKNTEAFF. The J gene is TRBJ1-1, the V gene TRBV19; D possibly corresponds to TRBD1 (5 bases). Germline V gene data show CDR1 as LNHDA and CDR2 as SQIVND (reference sequence). The CDR3 is made up of 16 amino acids. Trimming left V 7 bases short and J 1 base short, with 19 bases between.

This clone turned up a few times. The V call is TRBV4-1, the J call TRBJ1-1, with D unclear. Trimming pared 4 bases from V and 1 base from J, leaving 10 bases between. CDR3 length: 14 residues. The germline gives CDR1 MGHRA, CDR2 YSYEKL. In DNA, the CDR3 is TGCGCCAGCAGCCGCCCCCGGGAGAACACTGAAGCTTTCTTT. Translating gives CASSRPRENTEAFF.